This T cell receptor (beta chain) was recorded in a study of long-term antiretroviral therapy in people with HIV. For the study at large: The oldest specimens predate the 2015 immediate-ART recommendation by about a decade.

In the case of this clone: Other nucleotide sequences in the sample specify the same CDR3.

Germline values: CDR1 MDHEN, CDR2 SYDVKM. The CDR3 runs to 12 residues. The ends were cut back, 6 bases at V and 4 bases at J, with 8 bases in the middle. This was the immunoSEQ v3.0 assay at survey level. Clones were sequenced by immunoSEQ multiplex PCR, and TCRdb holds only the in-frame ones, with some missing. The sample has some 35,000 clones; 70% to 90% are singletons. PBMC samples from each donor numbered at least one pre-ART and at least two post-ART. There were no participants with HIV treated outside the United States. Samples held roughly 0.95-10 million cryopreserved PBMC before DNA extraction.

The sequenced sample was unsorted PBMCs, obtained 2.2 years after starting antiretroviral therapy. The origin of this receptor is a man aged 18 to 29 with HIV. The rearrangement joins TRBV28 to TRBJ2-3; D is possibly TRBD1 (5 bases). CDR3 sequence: CASSQGPDTQYF. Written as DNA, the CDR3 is TGTGCCAGCAGCCAGGGTCCAGATACGCAGTATTTT. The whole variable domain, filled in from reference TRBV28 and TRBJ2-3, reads DVKVTQSSRYLVKRTGEKVFLECVQDMDHENMFWYRQDPGLGLRLIYFSYDVKMKEKGDIPEGYSVSREKKERFSLILESASTNQTSMYLCASSQGPDTQYFGPGTRLTVL.